A selection of T cell receptor beta chains follows, all from one sample in a study of cytomegalovirus exposure and HLA in healthy donors. Sequencing used immunoSEQ multiplex PCR; TCRdb keeps in-frame clones, though not all of them. The sample has more than 95,000 clones, 70% to 90% seen once. The source material was PBMCs. The receptors were gathered from a woman aged 18 to 35 in good health and CMV-seronegative. Each CDR3 is given with its conserved first and last residue. The D gene is left open where the match is weak.

v_call	d_call	j_call	cdr3_aa
TRBV10-3	NA	TRBJ1-1	CAISPKQDTEAFF
TRBV2	NA	TRBJ1-2	CASSDMSGRLYGYTF
TRBV28	NA	TRBJ1-6	CASRPAGTSYNSPLHF
TRBV30	NA	TRBJ2-6	CAWSVAGANVLTF
TRBV29-1	TRBD2	TRBJ2-3	CSVPSGRGQYF
TRBV28	NA	TRBJ1-2	CASRPTLTGKSGYTF
TRBV7-2	TRBD1	TRBJ1-4	CASSLPTGGQEKLFF
TRBV13	TRBD1	TRBJ1-3	CASSLVTGGVNTIYF
TRBV27	NA	TRBJ1-4	CASSPFRQTNEKLFF
TRBV2	NA	TRBJ1-2	CASSEGESYGYTF
TRBV5-5	NA	TRBJ2-5	CASSSPFFGTQYF
TRBV11-2	NA	TRBJ2-1	CASSLDGGYSYNEQFF
TRBV30	NA	TRBJ2-1	CAWSVIIANEQFF
TRBV7-2	NA	TRBJ2-5	CASSSDRRETQYF
TRBV2	NA	TRBJ1-1	CARGGVGNTEAFF
TRBV5-6	NA	TRBJ1-1	CASSLEGHGITEAFF
TRBV9	NA	TRBJ2-2	CASSVEVRPFGRELFF
TRBV6-1	NA	TRBJ1-5	CASSPRDSNQPQHF
TRBV7-2	TRBD2	TRBJ2-5	CASSFGLAGGEETQYF
TRBV4-3	NA	TRBJ2-4	CASSQELQGSLKNIQYF
TRBV30	NA	TRBJ1-2	CAWTSWGRGYGYTF
TRBV7-9	NA	TRBJ1-2	CASSLGGGRNNYGYTF
TRBV5-4	TRBD2	TRBJ2-7	CASSSSSGRLYEQYF
TRBV7-9	TRBD1	TRBJ2-2	CASRPRQGASLETGELFF
TRBV4-1	TRBD2	TRBJ2-1	CASSQGGGGNEQFF
TRBV29-1	NA	TRBJ2-1	CSVEDPGRSVSDEQFF
TRBV4-1	NA	TRBJ1-1	CASSQGYGGLGETEAFF
TRBV9	TRBD2	TRBJ2-3	CASTGTSGVDTQYF
TRBV28	TRBD1	TRBJ1-2	CASSFSTGGKGYTF
TRBV6-5	NA	TRBJ2-3	CASSPQGDTDTQYF
TRBV28	TRBD2	TRBJ2-1	CASSFSSGIIGEQFF
TRBV11-3	TRBD1	TRBJ2-7	CASSGPTGAFFEQYF
TRBV28	TRBD1	TRBJ1-2	CASSSGQGRGYTF
TRBV6-1	TRBD1	TRBJ1-1	CASREPTGGWTEAFF
TRBV20-1	NA	TRBJ2-3	CSAGDFDTQYF
TRBV11-2	NA	TRBJ2-1	CASSLDSDGGQFF
TRBV7-9	NA	TRBJ2-2	CASTIGLAKGTGELFF
TRBV5-4	NA	TRBJ1-1	CASSRRAMNTEAFF
TRBV5-6	TRBD2	TRBJ2-7	CASSLAVTYEQYF
TRBV5-4	TRBD2	TRBJ2-5	CASSFRRLAGAETQYF
TRBV6-1	NA	TRBJ2-1	CASSEGTVYNEQFF
TRBV7-9	NA	TRBJ2-7	CASSLVFAGAVSEQYF
TRBV28	TRBD1	TRBJ2-7	CASSTISGTGRSYEQYF
TRBV11-2	TRBD1	TRBJ2-1	CASSLPGQGNNEQFF
TRBV15	TRBD1	TRBJ2-1	CATSSGQDAYNEQFF
TRBV6-5	NA	TRBJ2-7	CASSYSWRALTYEQYF
TRBV4-1	NA	TRBJ1-6	CASSQEQGVPNSPLHF
TRBV29-1	TRBD1	TRBJ1-2	CSVGQGAFGYTF
TRBV9	NA	TRBJ2-6	CASSVGGAGANVLTF
TRBV2	NA	TRBJ2-7	CASSEWIRDYEQYF
TRBV7-2	TRBD2	TRBJ2-7	CASSWGLAGIYEQYF
TRBV14	TRBD1	TRBJ1-4	CASSQDRARGEKLFF
TRBV7-6	NA	TRBJ2-3	CASSFFGGTDTQYF
TRBV6-5	NA	TRBJ2-7	CASSYSYGSSYEQYF
TRBV5-4	NA	TRBJ2-3	CASSLAGYRGTDTQYF
TRBV7-6	NA	TRBJ2-7	CASSPADRDSYEQYF
TRBV28	NA	TRBJ1-5	CASNIGGGNQPQHF
TRBV28	TRBD1	TRBJ1-6	CASSFYRGYNSPLHF